The 3 T cell receptor beta chains in this list originate from one sample, sequenced in a study of CD4 T cells in relation to SARS-CoV-2 and coronaviruses. Produced via immunoSEQ multiplex PCR; TCRdb's table is partial and in-frame only. The table lists approximately 60,000 clones, around 92% of them singletons. The sample was naive CD4+ T cells from PBMCs. Subset described: naive CD4+ T cells isolated by negative enrichment. The receptor set was obtained from an adult with COVID-19.

V and J are TRBV27 and TRBJ1-1; D remains unclear. Germline values: CDR1 MNHEY, CDR2 SMNVEV (reference sequence). V was cut by 2 bases and J by 3 bases, with 19 bases left in between. The CDR3 is 17 amino acids. The CDR3 DNA reads as TGTGCCAGCAGTTTAAAATGGGTCGGGCAGCCATACACTGAAGCTTTCTTT. This gives the protein CASSLKWVGQPYTEAFF.

The V call is TRBV18, the J call TRBJ2-3; no reliable D call. V dropped 4 bases and J dropped 1 base, with 6 bases sitting between them. The CDR3 runs to 13 residues. The germline V gene has CDR1 KGHSH and CDR2 LQKENI. The DNA of the CDR3 is TGTGCCAGCTCACTATCCCGCACAGATACGCAGTATTTT. This encodes CASSLSRTDTQYF. Filled out from reference TRBV18 and TRBJ2-3, the complete variable domain reads NAGVMQNPRHLVRRRGQEARLRCSPMKGHSHVYWYRQLPEEGLKFMVYLQKENIIDESGMPKERFSAEFPKEGPSILRIQQVVRGDSAAYFCASSLSRTDTQYFGPGTRLTVL.

This chain joins TRBV7-9 and TRBJ2-1; D perhaps matches TRBD2 (6 bases). This CDR3 region has 13 residues. Germline-derived CDR1 and CDR2 are SEHNR and FQNEAQ (reference sequence). Between the trimmed V and J ends, which lost 1 base and 10 bases, there was a span of 11 bases. The CDR3: CASSLGLGREQFF. CDR3 DNA sequence: TGTGCCAGCAGCTTAGGTTTGGGGAGGGAGCAGTTCTTC. Full variable domain (remainder filled in from reference TRBV7-9 and TRBJ2-1): DTGVSQNPRHKITKRGQNVTFRCDPISEHNRLYWYRQTLGQGPEFLTYFQNEAQLEKSRLLSDRFSAERPKGSFSTLEIQRTEQGDSAMYLCASSLGLGREQFFGPGTRLTVL.